The rows below give T cell receptor beta chains drawn from one sample of a study of patients and donors after allogeneic stem cell transplantation. TCRdb used MiXCR to reprocess the RT-PCR reads, holding one entry per CDR3 protein. The sample lists around 150,000 distinct CDR3 sequences; about two fifths were seen once. Material: blood, either unsorted or a sorted T cell fraction (not recorded which). The source is a human donor who was either an allogeneic HSCT recipient or a stem cell or donor lymphocyte infusion donor (not recorded which). It is not recorded whose cells these are; they may come from a transplant donor. Both conserved end residues are part of each CDR3. The D gene is left open where the match is weak. Only part of the rows carry a size: once, few, many, or a class if the clone is expanded.

TRBD1	TRBV20-1	TRBJ2-2	.	TGCAGTGCTCCAGACAGGGGGAACACCGGGGAGCTGTTTTTT	CSAPDRGNTGELFF
.	TRBV5-1	TRBJ2-1	.	TGCGCCAGCAGCTTGAGTTCGATCCTCCCATCCTACAATGAGCAGTTCTTC	CASSLSSILPSYNEQFF
.	TRBV12-3/TRBV12-4	TRBJ2-3	.	TGTGCCAGCAGGGAGGGTACAGATACGCAGTATTTT	CASREGTDTQYF
.	TRBV29-1	TRBJ1-1	.	TGCAGCGCTGACAGGCTGAACACTGAAGCTTTCTTT	CSADRLNTEAFF
.	TRBV29-1	TRBJ1-5	.	TGCAGCGTCTCCTCAGGAGTTGGCCAGCCCCAGCATTTT	CSVSSGVGQPQHF
.	TRBV6-1	TRBJ1-1	.	TGTGCCAGCAGCCCCAAAGGGGGAGAAACTGAAGCTTTCTTT	CASSPKGGETEAFF
TRBD1	TRBV2	TRBJ1-1	.	TGTGCCAGCAGTATGGACAGGGACACTGAAGCTTTCTTT	CASSMDRDTEAFF
TRBD1	TRBV10-3	TRBJ1-5	.	TGTGCCATCAGTGAGTCTGGAGGGGGCGGCAATCAGCCCCAGCATTTT	CAISESGGGGNQPQHF
TRBD1	TRBV12-3/TRBV12-4	TRBJ1-4	.	TGTGCCAGCAGGACAGGGAGCCTAAGCAATGAAAAACTGTTTTTT	CASRTGSLSNEKLFF
TRBD1	TRBV25-1	TRBJ1-1	many	TGTGCCAGCAGCCCAGGGGGAGTCGGCACTGAAGCTTTCTTT	CASSPGGVGTEAFF
TRBD2	TRBV5-6	TRBJ2-1	.	TGTGCCAGCAGCTACTGGACTAGCGGACCCCGGTCCTACAATGAGCAGTTCTTC	CASSYWTSGPRSYNEQFF
.	TRBV20-1	TRBJ1-1	few	TGCAGTGCTGCCAGGAGGAACACTGAAGCTTTCTTT	CSAARRNTEAFF
TRBD1	TRBV7-9	TRBJ1-6	.	TGTGCCAGCAGCTTCCCGCCGCCAGGGGGCCTTAATTCACCCCTCCACTTT	CASSFPPPGGLNSPLHF
TRBD2	TRBV18	TRBJ2-5	.	TGTGCCAGCTCACCACTCGGACTAGCGGGGACGGGGGCCCAGTACTTC	CASSPLGLAGTGAQYF
.	TRBV12-3/TRBV12-4	TRBJ1-6	.	TGTGCCAGCACCCACTTTACAGGTTTAAATTCACCCCTCCACTTT	CASTHFTGLNSPLHF
.	TRBV12-3/TRBV12-4	TRBJ1-2	once	TGTGCCAGCAGTTCCCTACAGGACGTGGGCTATGGCTACACCTTC	CASSSLQDVGYGYTF
.	TRBV5-1	TRBJ1-1	few	TGCGCCAGCAGCTGGAGCGGAACAGGGACCTTAGGAACTGAAGCTTTCTTT	CASSWSGTGTLGTEAFF
.	TRBV21-1	TRBJ1-4	.	TGTGCCAGCAGAACACAGGGACCTAATGAAAAACTGTTTTTT	CASRTQGPNEKLFF
.	TRBV7-9	TRBJ1-6	few	TGTGCCAGCAGCTTATGGGTCTCCTATAATTCACCCCTCCACTTT	CASSLWVSYNSPLHF
.	TRBV6-6	TRBJ1-2	few	TGTGCCAGCGGTCTTTACAACTATGGCTACACCTTC	CASGLYNYGYTF
TRBD1	TRBV29-1	TRBJ1-4	.	TGCAGCGTGAAACAACAGGGGACGAAACTGTTTTTT	CSVKQQGTKLFF
.	TRBV9	TRBJ2-3	.	TGTGCCAGCAGCGAACTTAGCACAGATACGCAGTATTTT	CASSELSTDTQYF
.	TRBV3-1	TRBJ1-5	.	TGTGCCAGCAGCCAAGATTTTCCCAAACTTAGCAATCAGCCCCAGCATTTT	CASSQDFPKLSNQPQHF
.	TRBV28	TRBJ1-2	once	TGTGCCAGCAGTTTACGAAGGAACTATGGCTACACCTTC	CASSLRRNYGYTF
.	TRBV7-9	TRBJ2-4	few	TGTGCCAGCAGCGCCCTTCGAGCCAAAAACATTCAGTACTTC	CASSALRAKNIQYF
TRBD1	TRBV12-3/TRBV12-4	TRBJ1-1	few	TGTGCCAGCAGAGGCCCGGGACAGGTGAACACTGAAGCTTTCTTT	CASRGPGQVNTEAFF
.	TRBV7-9	TRBJ2-5	once	TGTGCCAGCAGCCGCGAGATGTACCAAGAGACCCAGTACTTC	CASSREMYQETQYF
.	TRBV6-2/TRBV6-3	TRBJ1-1	.	TGTGCCAGCAGTTACGGTCGGGGTCGGAACACTGAAGCTTTCTTT	CASSYGRGRNTEAFF
.	TRBV12-3/TRBV12-4	TRBJ1-1	few	TGTGCCAGCACCCAAGTCCCGTTCGGTGAAGCTTTCTTT	CASTQVPFGEAFF
TRBD1	TRBV3-1	TRBJ1-5	many	TGTGCCAGCAGCCAAGATCAGGGGGACAATCAGCCCCAGCATTTT	CASSQDQGDNQPQHF
TRBD1	TRBV5-1	TRBJ1-6	many	TGCGCCAGCAGCTTGGGACAGGGGACGTATAATTCACCCCTCCACTTT	CASSLGQGTYNSPLHF
.	TRBV28	TRBJ2-5	.	TGTGCCAGCAGCATTAACCGGGACCCTCAGTACTTC	CASSINRDPQYF
TRBD2	TRBV12-3/TRBV12-4	TRBJ2-3	.	TGTGCCAGCAGCGACGGGGGGACGAACACAGATACGCAGTATTTT	CASSDGGTNTDTQYF
TRBD2	TRBV12-3/TRBV12-4	TRBJ2-1	.	TGTGCCAGCAGTTTACCCTTACTAGCGGGGGGGCCTGCGATTGAGCAGTTCTTC	CASSLPLLAGGPAIEQFF
.	TRBV7-8	TRBJ1-5	few	TGTGCCAGCAGCTTAGCTGGGGATGGCAATCAGCCCCAGCATTTT	CASSLAGDGNQPQHF
TRBD2	TRBV6-2/TRBV6-3	TRBJ2-1	.	TGTGCCAGCAGCCCCCCGGGTAGCGGGGGGGGATACAATGAGCAGTTCTTC	CASSPPGSGGGYNEQFF
TRBD2	TRBV20-1	TRBJ2-1	.	TGCAGTGCTAGCGGGGGGAGCTCCTACAATGAGCAGTTCTTC	CSASGGSSYNEQFF
.	TRBV7-2	TRBJ1-2	few	TGTGCCAGCAGCTTAGCGCCGGCTCCGGGGGAGGGCTACACCTTC	CASSLAPAPGEGYTF
.	TRBV5-6	TRBJ1-2	few	TGTGCCAGCACGCATAACAGGGTTATCGACTATGGCTACACCTTC	CASTHNRVIDYGYTF
TRBD1	TRBV7-9	TRBJ2-2	.	TGTGCCATCCCAGGCCAGGGGGCCGGGGAGCTGTTTTTT	CAIPGQGAGELFF
.	TRBV3-1	TRBJ2-2	few	TGTGCCAGCAGTCCCCTAAGGGCCCTTACGAATCAGAACACCGGGGAGCTGTTTTTT	CASSPLRALTNQNTGELFF
TRBD1	TRBV6-2/TRBV6-3	TRBJ2-1	few	TGTGCCAGCAGTATTGACAGGGGGGTCTACAATGAGCAGTTCTTC	CASSIDRGVYNEQFF
.	TRBV24-1	TRBJ2-1	.	TGTGCCACCAGTGATCCGACAAGCGGAGGGCAATCGGATGAGCAGTTCTTC	CATSDPTSGGQSDEQFF
.	TRBV30	TRBJ1-2	few	TGTGCCTGGAGAAGGCCGCCATATGGCTACACCTTC	CAWRRPPYGYTF
TRBD1	TRBV12-3/TRBV12-4	TRBJ1-2	.	TGTGCCAGCAGTCCAACAGGGGCCTCCTCTGGCTACACCTTC	CASSPTGASSGYTF
TRBD1	TRBV6-5	TRBJ1-6	.	TGTGCCAGCAGTTACGCCGGGACAGATAATTCACCCCTCCACTTT	CASSYAGTDNSPLHF
.	TRBV2	TRBJ1-6	.	TGTGCCAGCACCACCACAGCGAGCTCCTATAATTCACCCCTCCACTTT	CASTTTASSYNSPLHF
TRBD1	TRBV6-2/TRBV6-3	TRBJ2-1	once	TGTGCCAGCAGCGCGGCCCCGGGACAGGGGTACAATGAGCAGTTCTTC	CASSAAPGQGYNEQFF
.	TRBV4-3	TRBJ2-7	few	TGCGCCAGCAGCCAAACCAGGGCTAGCTCCTACGAGCAGTACTTC	CASSQTRASSYEQYF